These 29 T cell receptor beta chains share one sample of origin, sequenced in a study of blood T cell repertoires in COVID-19. Here immunoSEQ multiplex PCR was the method, and the copy in TCRdb shows in-frame clones only, minus some. The table includes over 200,000 clones, 84% detected once. The specimen was PBMCs or T cells enriched from blood (not recorded which). The receptors shown here come from a woman in her thirties or forties who had recovered from COVID-19.

This chain joins TRBV12-3 or TRBV12-4 and TRBJ1-5; D is ambiguous. The CDR3 is made up of 12 amino acids. Trimming pared 8 bases from V and 5 bases from J, leaving 10 bases between. The CDR3 nucleotides read TGTGCCAGCCGAACTCCATATCAGCCCCAGCATTTT. Encoded protein: CASRTPYQPQHF.

The chain uses TRBV5-4 and TRBJ2-3; 7 nucleotides line up with TRBD2. Germline CDR1 and CDR2: SGHNT and YYREEE (reference sequence). The CDR3 length is 14 residues. V shed 4 bases and J 8 bases; nucleotides not matched to a gene: 10. The CDR3 DNA is TGTGCCAGCAGCGCGGAGACTAGCTTAGGTACGCAGTATTTT. Encoded protein: CASSAETSLGTQYF.

V is TRBV7-3 and J is TRBJ2-1; no clear D gene. V gave up 2 bases and J gave up 6 bases, with 11 bases separating them. The CDR3 is made up of 14 amino acids. CDR1 and CDR2 (germline): SGHTA, FQGTGA. DNA for the CDR3: TGTGCCAGCAGCTTAGATCGGTGGAGCAATGAGCAGTTCTTC. This translates into CASSLDRWSNEQFF.

The genes are TRBV5-1 and TRBJ1-5; D unclear. In germline, CDR1 is SGHRS, CDR2 YFSETQ. V lost 0 bases and J lost 2, with 9 bases in between. This CDR3 contains 15 residues. The CDR3 nucleotides are TGCGCCAGCAGCTTGGGGTCCACGGGCAATCAGCCCCAGCATTTT. It translates to CASSLGSTGNQPQHF. Supplemented by reference TRBV5-1 and TRBJ1-5, the full variable domain reads KAGVTQTPRYLIKTRGQQVTLSCSPISGHRSVSWYQQTPGQGLQFLFEYFSETQRNKGNFPGRFSGRQFSNSRSEMNVSTLELGDSALYLCASSLGSTGNQPQHFGDGTRLSIL.

The chain carries TRBV24-1 and TRBJ2-1, with TRBD2 matching over 10 bases. The CDR3 is made up of 24 amino acids. Germline CDR1 reads KGHDR; CDR2 reads SFDVKD. Trimming took 3 bases from V and 0 from J; bases not matched to a gene: 25. CDR3 DNA sequence: TGTGCCACCAGTGATCCTTGGCCCACACACTTCACTAGCGGGACAGAGGCCTCCTACAATGAGCAGTTCTTC. This encodes CATSDPWPTHFTSGTEASYNEQFF.

The genes are TRBV29-1 and TRBJ2-3, with D maybe TRBD1 (6 bases). V was clipped by 5 bases and J by 2 bases, with 11 bases between them. Germline-derived CDR1 and CDR2 are SQVTM and ANQGSEA. The CDR3 loop spans 13 amino acids. The CDR3: CSVRQAPTDTQYF. The DNA of the CDR3 is TGCAGCGTTAGACAGGCGCCCACAGATACGCAGTATTTT.

The rearrangement joins TRBV14 to TRBJ1-1, with 8 bases fitting TRBD1. Germline lookup yields CDR1 SGHDN and CDR2 FVKESK. The CDR3 extends over 16 amino acids. V was clipped by 4 bases and J by 4 bases; unmatched bases: 11. CDR3 in amino acids: CASSPFDRGRGTEAFF. CDR3 bases: TGTGCCAGCAGCCCATTCGACAGGGGTAGGGGCACTGAAGCTTTCTTT.

The genes are TRBV11-3 and TRBJ1-6; 7 bases map to TRBD1. There are 12 residues in the CDR3. CDR1 is SGHNT, CDR2 YENEEA, per germline. The J segment lost 10 bases and the V segment lost 7 bases, leaving 4 bases of the junction unmatched. The CDR3 protein is CASKTGSSPLHF. For the CDR3, the DNA is TGTGCCAGCAAGACAGGGAGCTCACCCCTCCACTTT.

The chain links TRBV7-8 to TRBJ2-3; D is ambiguous. V gave up 5 bases and J gave up 6 bases, with 6 bases separating them. Germline V gene sequence: CDR1 SGHVS, CDR2 FQNEAQ. This CDR3 is built from 11 residues. The CDR3 spells CASSLVDTQYF. The CDR3 DNA reads TGTGCCAGCAGCCTCGTCGATACGCAGTATTTT.

The chain joins TRBV10-1 to TRBJ2-3; D gene ambiguous. CDR1 and CDR2 from the germline V gene are WNHNN and SYGVQD (reference sequence). CDR3 length equals 13 residues. V lost 4 bases, J lost 0 bases, and 5 bases lay in between. The CDR3 nucleotides read TGCGCCAGCAGTGCCGGGAGCACAGATACGCAGTATTTT. It is translated as CASSAGSTDTQYF.

The chain links TRBV6-4 to TRBJ2-7, with no clear D. V was shortened by 5 bases and J by 2 bases, with 10 bases between the two germline ends. The germline V gene has CDR1 MRHNA and CDR2 SNTAGT. The CDR3 extends over 13 amino acids. CDR3 sequence reads: CASSPRLTYEQYV. The CDR3, as DNA: TGTGCCAGCAGTCCGCGCCTTACCTACGAGCAGTACGTC.

The chain's CDR3 is CASRPTSGSEKTQYF. CDR3 nucleotide sequence: TGCGCCAGCAGGCCGACTAGCGGGAGTGAGAAGACCCAGTACTTC. V and J are TRBV5-1 and TRBJ2-5; 12 bases align to TRBD2. Germline lookup yields CDR1 SGHRS and CDR2 YFSETQ. J gave up 6 bases and V 5 bases, and 8 bases lay outside the gene matches. The CDR3 extends over 15 amino acids. The full variable domain, in which reference TRBV5-1 and TRBJ2-5 provide the parts outside the CDR3, is KAGVTQTPRYLIKTRGQQVTLSCSPISGHRSVSWYQQTPGQGLQFLFEYFSETQRNKGNFPGRFSGRQFSNSRSEMNVSTLELGDSALYLCASRPTSGSEKTQYFGPGTRLLVL.

The chain uses TRBV3-1 (or the pseudogene TRBV3-2) and TRBJ2-3, with 8 bases that match TRBD1. Germline CDR1 is LGHDT and CDR2 is YNNKEL (reference sequence). The CDR3 length is 17 residues. V lost 4 bases, J lost 6 bases, and 15 bases stayed unmatched. The CDR3 is CASSLLWTGTRWDTQYF. For the CDR3, the DNA is TGTGCCAGCAGCCTTCTCTGGACAGGGACAAGATGGGATACGCAGTATTTT.

This chain links TRBV21-1 with TRBJ2-7; the D call in the table, TRBD1, was not verified against the DNA. TRBV21-1 is described as a pseudogene. The CDR3 has 21 residues. CDR3 DNA sequence: TGTGCCAGCAGCAGAGTCGGGACAGCCCCAGGGACCCTCTCCTACTACTACGAGCAGTACGTC. Its translation: CASSRVGTAPGTLSYYYEQYV.

This sequence joins TRBV16 and TRBJ2-1; 11 bases agree with TRBD2. Germline lookup yields CDR1 KGHSY and CDR2 FQNENV. Losses at the gene ends were 4 bases for V and 4 bases for J; bases not matched to a gene: 6. The CDR3 consists of 16 residues. The CDR3 protein is CASSRFGTSGYNEQFF. The DNA of the CDR3 is TGTGCCAGCAGCCGTTTTGGGACTAGCGGATACAATGAGCAGTTCTTC.

This chain's CDR3 is CASRGQGTYNSPLHF. The DNA for the CDR3 is TGTGCCAGCAGGGGACAGGGAACCTATAATTCACCCCTCCACTTT. The chain employs TRBV28 and TRBJ1-6, with TRBD1 matching over 9 bases. The V and J ends lost 6 bases and 2 bases, in that order; junction bases with no gene match: 2. Germline lookup yields CDR1 MDHEN and CDR2 SYDVKM. This CDR3 has 15 amino acids.

CDR3 region: CASSELGTGEETQYF. CDR3 DNA sequence: TGTGCCAGCAGTGAGCTGGGGACAGGGGAAGAGACCCAGTACTTC. This rearrangement joins TRBV2 to TRBJ2-5, with TRBD1 matching over 10 bases. The germline V gene has CDR1 SNHLY and CDR2 FYNNEI. The length of the CDR3 is 15 residues. V lost 3 bases to trimming and J lost 3 bases; unmatched junction nucleotides: 4. Variable domain in full (rest from reference TRBV2 and TRBJ2-5): EPEVTQTPSHQVTQMGQEVILRCVPISNHLYFYWYRQILGQKVEFLVSFYNNEISEKSEIFDDQFSVERPDGSNFTLKIRSTKLEDSAMYFCASSELGTGEETQYFGPGTRLLVL.

The chain employs TRBV12-2 and TRBJ1-3. TRBV12-2 is a pseudogene segment. This CDR3 contains 13 residues. The CDR3, as DNA: TGTGCAAGTCGGTGCGTCTCTGGAAACACCATATATTTT. Translated, it gives CASRCVSGNTIYF.

The chain is built from TRBV2 and TRBJ2-2; the match to TRBD2 covers 10 bases. The V segment lost 6 bases and the J segment 0 bases; nucleotides outside the gene matches: 7. The CDR3 is made up of 17 amino acids. Germline V gene data show CDR1 as SNHLY and CDR2 as FYNNEI. The CDR3 loop is CASRTSGAHPNTGELFF. The CDR3 DNA follows: TGTGCCAGCAGAACTAGCGGGGCACACCCGAACACCGGGGAGCTGTTTTTT.

J is TRBJ1-4 and V is TRBV12-3 or TRBV12-4, with D hard to call. The CDR3 is 13 amino acids. V was shortened by 2 bases and J by 7 bases, with 8 bases between the two germline ends. The CDR3 loop is CASSLFRGEKLFF. The DNA for the CDR3 is TGTGCCAGCAGTTTATTCCGGGGTGAAAAACTGTTTTTT.

The chain links TRBV5-6 to TRBJ1-2; TRBD1 agrees at 9 bases. This CDR3 comprises 13 residues. J was trimmed by 8 bases and V by 4 bases; bases with no gene match: 6. Germline values: CDR1 SGHDT, CDR2 YYEEEE. The CDR3 is CASSPTGGAGYTF. DNA of the CDR3: TGTGCCAGCAGCCCTACAGGGGGCGCGGGCTACACCTTC.

The chain links TRBV7-9 to TRBJ1-4; 8 nucleotides agree with TRBD1. The CDR3 has 14 residues. V was pared by 5 bases and J by 6 bases, with 5 bases of the junction left unmatched. Germline CDR1 reads SEHNR; CDR2 reads FQNEAQ (reference sequence). CDR3 amino acids: CASSPGTGDEKLFF. CDR3 in DNA: TGTGCCAGCAGCCCCGGGACAGGTGATGAAAAACTGTTTTTT.

This chain connects TRBV6-5 to TRBJ1-2; 8 bases map to TRBD1. Germline V CDR1 and CDR2: MNHEY, SVGAGI. The CDR3 runs 15 residues. J lost 0 bases, V lost 2 bases, and 2 bases had no gene match. CDR3 sequence (DNA): TGTGCCAGCAGTTACCGGACAGGGTCTAACTATGGCTACACCTTC. Protein: CASSYRTGSNYGYTF.

The sample holds one count of this clone. This chain links TRBV9 with TRBJ1-6; D perhaps matches TRBD1 (6 bases). V lost 0 bases, J lost 9 bases, and 13 bases lay in between. Germline CDR1 SGDLS, CDR2 YYNGEE. This CDR3 region has 15 residues. CDR3 DNA: TGTGCCAGCAGCGTAGATGTCAGGGGCTTTTCACCCCTCCACTTT. It translates to CASSVDVRGFSPLHF. The complete variable domain, with remaining parts taken from reference TRBV9 and TRBJ1-6, reads DSGVTQTPKHLITATGQRVTLRCSPRSGDLSVYWYQQSLDQGLQFLIQYYNGEERAKGNILERFSAQQFPDLHSELNLSSLELGDSALYFCASSVDVRGFSPLHFGNGTRLTVT.

J is TRBJ2-2 and V is TRBV19, with TRBD1 as a possible D gene (5 bases). Trimming removed 6 bases at V and 1 base at J, with 9 bases between. The CDR3 loop spans 14 amino acids. CDR1 is LNHDA, CDR2 SQIVND, per germline (reference sequence). This CDR3 is CASSLGENTGELFF. The CDR3 coding sequence is TGTGCCAGTAGCCTAGGGGAGAACACCGGGGAGCTGTTTTTT.

This chain links TRBV6-2 or TRBV6-3 with TRBJ2-7, with D possibly matching TRBD2 (6 bases). The CDR3 has 14 residues. Germline V gene data show CDR1 as MNHEY and CDR2 as SVGEGT. Trimming removed 4 bases from V and 9 bases from J, with 19 bases in between. This CDR3 is CASSSGTYVFVQYV. CDR3 DNA: TGTGCCAGCAGTTCCGGGACTTACGTCTTTGTGCAGTACGTC.

The chain links TRBV5-4 to TRBJ2-1, with D possibly TRBD1 on 6 matching bases. The germline CDR1 and CDR2 sequences are SGHNT and YYREEE (reference sequence). The CDR3 contains 15 residues. V lost 0 bases and J lost 0, with 7 bases in between. The CDR3 spells CASSLVGGSYNEQFF. In DNA, the CDR3 is TGTGCCAGCAGCTTGGTAGGGGGCTCCTACAATGAGCAGTTCTTC.

The V gene is TRBV21-1, the J gene TRBJ1-3; TRBD1 is the table's D call, not checked against the DNA. TRBV21-1 is described as a pseudogene. The CDR3 runs 20 residues. The chain's CDR3 is CASSRLMDRPEAPSGNTIYF. The CDR3 DNA reads as TGTGCCAGCAGCAGATTGATGGACAGGCCGGAAGCCCCCTCTGGAAACACCATATATTTT.

The CDR3 DNA follows: TGCAGCGTTGGAAGCGGGAGAGCTGTGAACTCCTACAATGAGCAGTTCTTC. Amino acids: CSVGSGRAVNSYNEQFF. The chain recombines TRBV29-1 with TRBJ2-1; 8 bases fit TRBD2. V gave up 4 bases and J gave up 0 bases; unmatched junction bases: 11. CDR3 length equals 17 residues. The germline V gene encodes CDR1 SQVTM and CDR2 ANQGSEA.